Here is one TCR beta chain with its context. Antigen specificity is unknown. Trimming took off 4 bases at V and 5 bases at J, with 25 bases between the two ends. CDR1 and CDR2 (germline): SGHRS, YFSETQ. This CDR3 comprises 18 residues. The data were taken from a study of T cells in narcolepsy. Findings and caveats of the study: In some patient and control memory CD4+ samples, autoreactive clones were absent. Autoreactive HCRT-specific and TRIB2-specific clonotypes were marked in same-patient CSF-versus-blood CD4+ comparisons. Reportedly, autoreactive clonotypes were serially detected in patients' blood but not controls'.

The table came from immunoSEQ multiplex PCR; TCRdb's copy has only in-frame clones and leaves some out. The sample has about 33,000 clones; roughly nine tenths are singletons. The material sequenced was CD45RA- memory CD4+ T cells from PBMCs. V is TRBV5-1 and J is TRBJ2-1, with D possibly being TRBD2 (6 bases). The clonotype originates from a human donor with narcolepsy. This chain's CDR3 is CASSGLFVEIDKNNEQFF. The CDR3 DNA reads as TGCGCCAGCAGCGGACTATTTGTTGAGATCGATAAAAACAATGAGCAGTTCTTC.